This entry lists 24 T cell receptor beta chains sequenced from one sample in a study of regulatory T cells in long-lasting Graves disease. Noted time point: persistent/refractory GD, antithyroid drugs over 5 years with positive TRAb. RNA isolated from PBMCs was used to make the TCR library. Building of the TCR beta libraries involved iRepertoire HTBI primers and Arm-PCR of CDR3 regions. Each CDR3 protein is one row after TCRdb ran MiXCR on the multiplex PCR reads. The sample has approximately 360,000 distinct CDR3 sequences; less than 30% are singletons. Here the sequenced sample was peripheral blood mononuclear cells (PBMCs), taken when the disease was refractory, from a patient treated with antithyroid drugs. These receptors were obtained from a woman aged 35 to 49 with Graves disease.

About this clonotype: This may come from a read error, since a much larger clone is one base off. V usage is TRBV7-8 and J usage is TRBJ1-6; TRBD1 matches at 8 bases. In germline, CDR1 is SGHVS, CDR2 FQNEAQ. There are 16 residues in the CDR3. CDR3 region: CTSSPLDRGGNSPLHF. The DNA of the CDR3 is TGTACCAGCAGCCCACTTGACAGGGGTGGTAATTCACCCCTCCACTTT. The full variable domain, rest sourced from reference TRBV7-8 and TRBJ1-6, is GAGVSQSPRYKVAKRGQDVALRCDPISGHVSLFWYQQALGQGPEFLTYFQNEAQLDKSGLPSDRFFAERPEGSVSTLKIQRTQQEDSAVYLCTSSPLDRGGNSPLHFGNGTRLTVT.

The chain links TRBV3-1 to TRBJ2-5; possibly TRBD2 for D (6 bases). The CDR3 loop spans 19 amino acids. The V gene lost 2 bases and the J gene lost 4 bases, with 26 bases spanning the gap. CDR1 LGHDT and CDR2 YNNKEL come from the germline V gene (reference sequence). CDR3 DNA sequence: TGTGCCAGCAGCCAACTCCGGAAACATAGCGGAAGAGGGCCAGAGACCCAGTACTTC. Its translation: CASSQLRKHSGRGPETQYF.

In its sample, this clonotype was seen a few times. CDR3 in DNA: TGTGCCAGCAGCTTAGCCCCCTCCGGCGCCGGGGAGCTGTTTTTT. It specifies CASSLAPSGAGELFF. The chain carries TRBV11-2 and TRBJ2-2, with unresolved D. Germline V gene lookup returns CDR1 SGHAT and CDR2 FQNNGV. This CDR3 is 15 amino acids long. Trimming removed 1 base at V and 6 bases at J, with 12 bases between.

V and J are TRBV9 and TRBJ2-5, with D unclear. From germline, CDR1 is SGDLS and CDR2 YYNGEE. Trimming stripped 6 bases from V and 4 bases from J, with 16 bases between. This CDR3 contains 14 residues. DNA for the CDR3: TGTGCCAGCAACGACGATCCAGGTGGAGAGACCCAGTACTTC. It encodes CASNDDPGGETQYF.

Ten or more counts support this clonotype. CDR3 sequence (DNA): TGTGCCACCACCTTTTCGATGGGGAACTCCTACGAGCAGTACTTC. Translation gives CATTFSMGNSYEQYF. The chain links TRBV25-1 to TRBJ2-7; D gene ambiguous. V was shortened by 10 bases and J by 0 bases, with 19 bases between the two germline ends. The germline CDR1 and CDR2 sequences are MGHDK and SYGVNS. The CDR3 extends over 15 amino acids.

V is TRBV27 and J is TRBJ2-2; D possibly corresponds to TRBD2 (5 bases). V lost 2 bases and J lost 4, with 8 bases in between. Germline values: CDR1 MNHEY, CDR2 SMNVEV (reference sequence). This CDR3 is 14 amino acids long. The CDR3: CASSLIAFTGELFF. CDR3 nucleotides: TGTGCCAGCAGTTTAATAGCGTTCACCGGGGAGCTGTTTTTT.

The chain employs TRBV29-1 and TRBJ2-2; D gene unclear. This CDR3 contains 14 residues. CDR1 and CDR2 from the germline V gene are SQVTM and ANQGSEA. V shed 6 bases and J shed 0 bases, with 11 bases lying between them. CDR3 in DNA: TGCAGCGTCTACAGTTACTCGAACACCGGGGAGCTGTTTTTT. Protein product: CSVYSYSNTGELFF.

This sequence joins TRBV19 and TRBJ2-7; a weak D match, TRBD2 (6 bases). The CDR3 runs 15 residues. The V end lost 0 bases, the J end lost 2 bases, and 11 bases lay between the germline ends. Germline lookup yields CDR1 LNHDA and CDR2 SQIVND (reference sequence). Here the CDR3 DNA reads TGTGCCAGTAGTATAGATGGCGGGAATCCCTACGAGCAGTACTTC. This translates into CASSIDGGNPYEQYF.

The table lists this clonotype with a few counts. This chain uses TRBV9 with TRBJ1-2; no clear D. Germline V gives CDR1 SGDLS, CDR2 YYNGEE. Deletions cut 0 bases from V and 10 bases from J, with 7 bases between. The CDR3 is made up of 11 amino acids. In DNA form, the CDR3 reads TGTGCCAGCAGCGTAGATGGCTCCTACACCTTC. Protein sequence: CASSVDGSYTF. The whole variable domain, filled in from reference TRBV9 and TRBJ1-2, reads DSGVTQTPKHLITATGQRVTLRCSPRSGDLSVYWYQQSLDQGLQFLIQYYNGEERAKGNILERFSAQQFPDLHSELNLSSLELGDSALYFCASSVDGSYTFGSGTRLTVV.

This clonotype appeared many times. The V gene is TRBV15, the J gene TRBJ1-5; perhaps TRBD1 as D (5 bases). This CDR3 contains 16 residues. The germline V gene has CDR1 LNHNV and CDR2 YYDKDF (reference sequence). Trimming stripped 2 bases from V and 0 bases from J, with 11 bases between. This chain's CDR3 is CATSRRGGYSNQPQHF. For the CDR3, the DNA is TGTGCCACCAGCAGAAGGGGCGGGTATAGCAATCAGCCCCAGCATTTT.

This clonotype has ten or more counts. This chain connects TRBV28 to TRBJ1-6; 8 bases line up with TRBD1. This CDR3 has 13 residues. Per the germline V gene, CDR1 is MDHEN and CDR2 is SYDVKM. Germline trimming cut 11 bases from V and 7 bases from J; bases unmatched to any gene: 7. The CDR3 protein is CAGNRGGNSPLHF. For the CDR3, the DNA is TGTGCCGGCAACAGGGGGGGGAATTCACCCCTCCACTTT.

This clonotype was seen at least ten times. This chain's CDR3 is CASSAGPANTGELFF. The DNA for the CDR3 is TGCGCCAGCAGCGCGGGGCCGGCGAACACCGGGGAGCTGTTTTTT. The chain couples TRBV5-1 to TRBJ2-2, with D perhaps TRBD2 (6 bases). This CDR3 region has 15 residues. V was pared by 4 bases and J by 0 bases, with 10 bases between. Germline CDR1 is SGHRS and CDR2 is YFSETQ.

This clonotype was observed many times. The chain has TRBV28 and TRBJ1-3; D might be TRBD1 (5 bases). Germline V CDR1 and CDR2: MDHEN, SYDVKM. Trimming removed 5 bases from V and 0 bases from J, with 17 bases in between. This CDR3 has 17 amino acids. CDR3 sequence: CASSLVRPGGSGNTIYF. CDR3 DNA sequence: TGTGCCAGCAGTCTCGTCCGGCCGGGGGGCTCTGGAAACACCATATATTTT.

V is TRBV6-2 or TRBV6-3 and J is TRBJ2-5; 9 bases map to TRBD1. Germline trimming cut 5 bases from V and 4 bases from J; bases unmatched to any gene: 11. The CDR3 runs 16 residues. CDR1 is MNHEY and CDR2 is SVGEGT in the germline V gene. Written as DNA, the CDR3 is TGTGCCAGCAGTGGACAGGGGACCGGGACTCGAGAGACCCAGTACTTC. Translated: CASSGQGTGTRETQYF.

V is TRBV13 and J is TRBJ1-1; D is possibly TRBD1 (5 bases). The V end was cut by 0 bases, the J end by 6 bases, with 14 bases between. This CDR3 region has 15 residues. Germline assignment: CDR1 PRHDT and CDR2 FYEKMQ (reference sequence). CDR3 residues: CASSLGLRRDPEAFF. Here the CDR3 DNA reads TGTGCCAGCAGCTTAGGCCTGCGCAGGGACCCTGAAGCTTTCTTT.

This clonotype has just a few counts. This chain connects TRBV19 to TRBJ2-2; no clear D gene. Trimming shortened V by 6 bases and J by 7 bases, and 9 bases separated the two germline ends. There are 12 residues in the CDR3. In germline, CDR1 is LNHDA, CDR2 SQIVND (reference sequence). DNA of the CDR3: TGTGCCAGTAGGCCTCAGCACGGGGAGCTGTTTTTT. Translation: CASRPQHGELFF.

This clonotype was found a few times. The V and J genes are TRBV28 and TRBJ1-5, with a possible D match to TRBD1 (5 bases). Trimming left V 3 bases short and J 7 bases short, with 13 bases between. The CDR3 is 14 amino acids. Germline CDR1 MDHEN, CDR2 SYDVKM. CDR3 sequence (DNA): TGTGCCAGCAGTTTGGGCAGGGCAAGACAGCCCCAGCATTTT. This encodes CASSLGRARQPQHF. The full variable domain, completed using reference TRBV28 and TRBJ1-5, is DVKVTQSSRYLVKRTGEKVFLECVQDMDHENMFWYRQDPGLGLRLIYFSYDVKMKEKGDIPEGYSVSREKKERFSLILESASTNQTSMYLCASSLGRARQPQHFGDGTRLSIL.

This clonotype has only a few counts. Here the CDR3 reads CSARDNPYEQYF. CDR3 bases: TGCAGTGCCAGGGACAACCCCTACGAGCAGTACTTC. The chain has TRBV20-1 and TRBJ2-7; the D gene is possibly TRBD1 (6 bases). V lost 6 bases, J lost 2 bases, and 11 bases lay in between. The germline CDR1 and CDR2 sequences are DFQATT and SNEGSKA (reference sequence). The CDR3 totals 12 residues.

This clonotype was observed many times. The chain recombines TRBV12-3 or TRBV12-4 with TRBJ1-1; no reliable D call. The V and J ends lost 3 bases and 1 base respectively, with 12 bases between them. The CDR3 consists of 15 residues. CDR3 sequence (DNA): TGTGCCAGCAGTTTGGCAGGTGCAGGGAACACTGAAGCTTTCTTT. Protein product: CASSLAGAGNTEAFF.

This clonotype was found a few times. The chain links TRBV6-2 or TRBV6-3 to TRBJ2-4; TRBD1 matches 11 bases. The V gene end was trimmed by 4 bases and the J gene end by 1 base; junction bases not matched to a gene: 6. Germline CDR1 and CDR2: MNHEY and SVGEGT. This CDR3 spans 17 amino acids. The CDR3 region is CASSSDRGHTAKNIQYF. CDR3 in DNA: TGTGCCAGCAGTTCGGACAGGGGGCACACCGCCAAAAACATTCAGTACTTC.

The chain employs TRBV19 and TRBJ2-5; perhaps TRBD2 as D (5 bases). The CDR3 totals 14 residues. The V gene lost 3 bases and the J gene lost 5 bases, with 13 bases spanning the gap. Germline V CDR1 and CDR2: LNHDA, SQIVND (reference sequence). The CDR3 DNA reads as TGTGCCAGTAGTATCGTGCAGTGGAGGGAGACCCAGTACTTC. Protein product: CASSIVQWRETQYF.

This clonotype was seen repeatedly, ten times or more. The genes are TRBV20-1 and TRBJ2-7, with 9 bases matching TRBD1. The CDR3 loop spans 13 amino acids. Losses at the gene ends were 5 bases for V and 2 bases for J; bases not matched to a gene: 4. Germline V gene sequence: CDR1 DFQATT, CDR2 SNEGSKA (reference sequence). The CDR3 protein is CSASGTGTYEQYF. As DNA, the CDR3 is TGCAGTGCTTCCGGGACAGGGACCTACGAGCAGTACTTC.

The chain employs TRBV7-9 and TRBJ1-6, with D unclear. CDR3 length: 11 residues. Trimming shortened V by 5 bases and J by 14 bases, and 10 bases separated the two germline ends. Looked up from germline, CDR1 is SEHNR and CDR2 is FQNEAQ (reference sequence). CDR3 DNA: TGTGCCAGCAGCCGAACTGGGGCCCTCCACTTT. Translating gives CASSRTGALHF.

V and J are TRBV7-2 and TRBJ2-1, with 7 bases identical to TRBD1. Germline values: CDR1 SGHTA, CDR2 FQGNSA. The V segment lost 5 bases and the J segment 8 bases; nucleotides outside the gene matches: 9. This CDR3 is 14 amino acids long. In DNA form, the CDR3 reads TGTGCCAGCAGCCCTAGGGGGCCCAGCGATGAGCAGTTCTTC. Translated: CASSPRGPSDEQFF.